This T cell receptor (beta chain) was sequenced for a study of regulatory T cells in long-lasting Graves disease. In building TCR beta libraries, iRepertoire HTBI primers were used together with Arm-PCR of CDR3 regions. Using its own MiXCR run on the multiplex PCR reads, TCRdb lists one record per CDR3 protein. Of about 660,000 distinct CDR3 sequences detected, 25% to 30% appear once; the ten largest clones hold roughly 41%. The CDR3 covers 15 residues. The ends were cut back, 6 bases at V and 5 bases at J, with 20 bases in the middle. The time point denotes: persistent/refractory GD, antithyroid drugs over 5 years with positive TRAb. Generation of the TCR library employed RNA extracted from PBMCs.

The chain uses TRBV12-3 or TRBV12-4 and TRBJ2-7, with D uncertain. The TCR comes from a female donor with Graves disease. Material: peripheral blood mononuclear cells (PBMCs), obtained when the disease was refractory, from a patient treated with antithyroid drugs. The chain's CDR3 is CASSSPLRSRNEQYF. The CDR3 DNA reads TGTGCCAGCAGCTCGCCCCTCCGCTCTAGAAACGAGCAGTACTTC.